Following are 7 T cell receptor beta chains from one sample sequenced in a study of blood T cell repertoires in COVID-19. The table came from immunoSEQ multiplex PCR; TCRdb's copy has only in-frame clones and leaves some out. The sample shows some 200,000 clones, 94% of them seen only once. The sequenced sample consisted of peripheral blood. These receptors originate from a man aged 25-45 years with COVID-19, enrolled during active disease.

The CDR3 loop is CASSEQGIGYTF. The CDR3 bases are TGTGCCAGCAGTGAACAGGGGATTGGCTACACCTTC. The J gene is TRBJ1-2, the V gene TRBV25-1; D may be TRBD1 (6 bases). Germline values: CDR1 MGHDK, CDR2 SYGVNS. V was shortened by 2 bases and J by 7 bases, with 8 bases between the two germline ends. The CDR3 is made up of 12 amino acids.

This chain's CDR3 is CASSLVSRTDYNEQFF. CDR3 sequence (DNA): TGCGCCAGCAGCTTGGTGTCCAGGACAGACTACAATGAGCAGTTCTTC. The rearrangement uses TRBV5-1 and TRBJ2-1, with D maybe TRBD1 (6 bases). Trimming stripped 0 bases from V and 3 bases from J, with 13 bases between. CDR3 size: 16 residues. CDR1 is SGHRS, CDR2 YFSETQ, per germline.

V gene TRBV5-1 combines with J gene TRBJ1-4; 7 nucleotides match TRBD1. The CDR3 has 16 amino acids. V was clipped by 4 bases and J by 1 base; unmatched bases: 7. Germline V gives CDR1 SGHRS, CDR2 YFSETQ. CDR3 sequence: CASSPGQARTNEKLFF. The CDR3 DNA reads as TGCGCCAGCAGCCCCGGACAGGCCCGAACTAATGAAAAACTGTTTTTT. The variable domain in full, completed from reference TRBV5-1 and TRBJ1-4, reads KAGVTQTPRYLIKTRGQQVTLSCSPISGHRSVSWYQQTPGQGLQFLFEYFSETQRNKGNFPGRFSGRQFSNSRSEMNVSTLELGDSALYLCASSPGQARTNEKLFFGSGTQLSVL.

J is TRBJ1-1 and V is TRBV6-1; no firm D call. The V gene's germline CDR1 is MNHNS and CDR2 SASEGT. The V end lost 3 bases, the J end lost 4 bases, and 12 bases lay between the germline ends. CDR3 size: 14 residues. The CDR3 protein is CASSDGQAGTEAFF. The DNA of the CDR3 is TGTGCCAGCAGTGATGGCCAGGCCGGCACTGAAGCTTTCTTT.

This chain joins TRBV4-1 and TRBJ2-7, with a weak D call TRBD2 (6 bases). Germline V lookup: CDR1 MGHRA, CDR2 YSYEKL. V lost 1 base to trimming and J lost 6 bases, with 16 bases between them. This CDR3 region has 15 residues. The CDR3 protein is CASSQAGVTLSEQYF. CDR3 nucleotide sequence: TGCGCCAGCAGCCAAGCGGGGGTAACTCTTTCCGAGCAGTACTTC.

The V and J genes are TRBV6-6 and TRBJ2-7; 9 bases are a match to TRBD1. The CDR3 runs 15 residues. The ends lost 6 bases at V and 4 bases at J; junction bases unmatched: 10. CDR1 is MNHNY and CDR2 is SVGAGI in the germline V gene (reference sequence). The CDR3 bases are TGTGCCAGCAGCGACCCGGGACAGGGATCGTACGAGCAGTACTTC. This codes for CASSDPGQGSYEQYF.

The rearrangement links TRBV6-1 to TRBJ2-1; 8 bases line up with TRBD2. The germline V gene has CDR1 MNHNS and CDR2 SASEGT. V lost 1 base and J lost 0; bases outside the gene matches: 11. This CDR3 has 19 residues. The CDR3 loop is CASSEGSGGPRSSYNEQFF. The CDR3 DNA reads as TGTGCCAGCAGTGAAGGCAGCGGGGGCCCTAGGAGCTCCTACAATGAGCAGTTCTTC.